Below are 2 T cell receptor beta chains sequenced from a single sample in a study of blood T cell repertoires in COVID-19. The repertoire was sequenced with immunoSEQ multiplex PCR; TCRdb's copy has only in-frame clones and lacks some. The sample lists roughly 90,000 clones, 70% to 90% seen once, with less than 3% in the top ten. The sequencing sample was made of peripheral blood. The receptors come from a man between 45 and 60 years old with COVID-19, enrolled during active disease.

This clone occurred a few times. The junction does not match germline at one end; this may be a read error. J is TRBJ1-1 and V is TRBV12-3 or TRBV12-4, with D uncertain. The CDR3 sequence is 13 residues long. In DNA form, the CDR3 reads TGTGCCAGCAGTTTCCGGGAGGGCGGGAAGTCGGTCTTT. Encoded protein: CASSFREGGKSVF.

The chain links TRBV19 to TRBJ2-1; possible D gene TRBD2, 5 bases. CDR1 and CDR2 from the germline V gene are LNHDA and SQIVND (reference sequence). The CDR3 spans 14 residues. Trimming removed 5 bases at V and 5 bases at J, with 13 bases between. The CDR3 sequence: CASSATGENNEQFF. CDR3 nucleotides: TGTGCCAGTAGTGCAACCGGGGAAAACAATGAGCAGTTCTTC.